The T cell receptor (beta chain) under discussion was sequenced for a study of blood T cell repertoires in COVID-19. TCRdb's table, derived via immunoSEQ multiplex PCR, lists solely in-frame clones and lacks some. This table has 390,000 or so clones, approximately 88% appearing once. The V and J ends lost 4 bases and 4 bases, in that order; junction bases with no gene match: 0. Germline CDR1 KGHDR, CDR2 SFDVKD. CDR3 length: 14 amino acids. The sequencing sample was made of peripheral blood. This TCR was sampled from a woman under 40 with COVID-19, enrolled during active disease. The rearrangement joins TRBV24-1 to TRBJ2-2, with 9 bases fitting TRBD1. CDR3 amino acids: CATSETGGTGELFF. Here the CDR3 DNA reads TGTGCCACCAGTGAGACAGGGGGCACCGGGGAGCTGTTTTTT.